Listed below are T cell receptor beta chains from one sample, sequenced in a study of regulatory T cells in long-lasting Graves disease. In TCRdb, the multiplex PCR reads were re-called with MiXCR into one record per CDR3 protein. The sample has roughly 400,000 distinct CDR3 sequences, about 16% seen once. These sequences were also reported in another study, on T cells in Graves' hyperthyroidism and ophthalmopathy.

The material was peripheral blood mononuclear cells (PBMCs), obtained at new diagnosis, from a patient treated with antithyroid drugs. The source is a woman between 18 and 30 years old with Graves disease. Each CDR3 is given with its conserved first and last residue. The order of the fields is D gene, J gene, V gene, clone size, CDR3 DNA, CDR3 protein. D genes are given only for firm matches. Rows may omit the clone size; those that give it use once, few, many or a size class.

.,TRBJ2-7,TRBV6-1,many,TGTGCCAGCACATCCTATTGGACAGCCGAGCAGTACTTC,CASTSYWTAEQYF
.,TRBJ2-3,TRBV10-3,.,TGTGCCATTATAATATTGACAGATACGCAGTATTTT,CAIIILTDTQYF
.,TRBJ2-5,TRBV6-5,many,TGTGCCAGCAGTTCACCTTTGGAGGGGGTTGGGACCCAGTACTTC,CASSSPLEGVGTQYF
.,TRBJ2-2,TRBV7-2,.,TGTGCCAGCAGCTTACGACACACCGGGGAGCTGTTTTTT,CASSLRHTGELFF
.,TRBJ1-1,TRBV7-3,.,TGTGCCAGCAGCTTAAGGGAGGTCGGGCAAAACACTGAAGCTTTCTTT,CASSLREVGQNTEAFF
.,TRBJ2-5,TRBV20-1,few,TGCAGTGCTAGAGAGGGGGAGACTTGGGAGACCCAGTACTTC,CSAREGETWETQYF
.,TRBJ1-4,TRBV10-3,many,TGTGCCATCAGAGGCGGACAGCTGGGTGGTCAACTGTTTTTT,CAIRGGQLGGQLFF
.,TRBJ2-5,TRBV11-3,few,TGTGCCAGCAGCTTAGGGGGTAGCATTACCCAAGAGACCCAGTACTTC,CASSLGGSITQETQYF
.,TRBJ2-1,TRBV4-3,few,TGCGCCAGCAGCCAAGGGGGAGATGTAGATGAGCAGTTCTTC,CASSQGGDVDEQFF
.,TRBJ1-5,TRBV20-1,many,TGCAGTGCTAGAGATATGCAGGGCAGCAATCAGCCCCAGCATTTT,CSARDMQGSNQPQHF
.,TRBJ2-7,TRBV3-1,many,TGTGCCAGCAGCCAAGATGGTAAGCCGAGGGAGCAGTACTTC,CASSQDGKPREQYF
TRBD2,TRBJ2-7,TRBV6-1,.,TGCGCCAGCAGAATGACTAGCGGCAACTACGAGCAGTACTTC,CASRMTSGNYEQYF
.,TRBJ2-2,TRBV28,many,TGTGCCAGCACCCGGAACACCGGGGAGCTGTTTTTT,CASTRNTGELFF
.,TRBJ2-1,TRBV6-2/TRBV6-3,few,TGTGCCAGCAGTTACTCCTCGGAAGGGGGCAATGAGCAGTTCTTC,CASSYSSEGGNEQFF
TRBD1,TRBJ1-2,TRBV6-2/TRBV6-3,.,TGTGCCAGCAGCCCGGGACAGAACACTTTCTACACCTTC,CASSPGQNTFYTF
TRBD2,TRBJ2-5,TRBV6-1,.,TGTGCCGTCCGACTAGCGGGGAAGGAGACCCAGTACTTC,CAVRLAGKETQYF
TRBD2,TRBJ2-1,TRBV2,.,TGTGCCAGCAGGGCCCTAGCGGGTATTTACAATGAGCAGTTCTTC,CASRALAGIYNEQFF
TRBD2,TRBJ2-1,TRBV28,.,TGTGCCAGCAGGAAGCCGGGACTAGCGGGAGAGTACAATGAGCAGTTCTTC,CASRKPGLAGEYNEQFF
TRBD1,TRBJ1-3,TRBV12-3/TRBV12-4,.,TGTGCCAGCAGTACCTGGACAGGGCGAAACTCTGGAAACACCATATATTTT,CASSTWTGRNSGNTIYF
TRBD2,TRBJ2-5,TRBV5-1,many,TGCGCCAGCAGCTTGGAGGCTAGCGGGCTGCAAGAGACCCAGTACTTC,CASSLEASGLQETQYF
.,TRBJ1-2,TRBV20-1,.,TGCAGCATTAATGAGTTCCGTGGCTACACCTTC,CSINEFRGYTF
TRBD2,TRBJ2-2,TRBV27,.,TGTGCCAGCAGTTTACGACCGGGACTAGCGGGAACTCACCCCCTGAACACCGGGGAGCTGTTTTTT,CASSLRPGLAGTHPLNTGELFF
.,TRBJ2-2,TRBV30,.,TGTGCCTGGAGTAGCTTTCGAGGGGGCACCGGGGAGCTGTTTTTT,CAWSSFRGGTGELFF
.,TRBJ2-6,TRBV28,many,TGTGCCAGCACTAGTGGGGCCAACGTCCTGACTTTC,CASTSGANVLTF